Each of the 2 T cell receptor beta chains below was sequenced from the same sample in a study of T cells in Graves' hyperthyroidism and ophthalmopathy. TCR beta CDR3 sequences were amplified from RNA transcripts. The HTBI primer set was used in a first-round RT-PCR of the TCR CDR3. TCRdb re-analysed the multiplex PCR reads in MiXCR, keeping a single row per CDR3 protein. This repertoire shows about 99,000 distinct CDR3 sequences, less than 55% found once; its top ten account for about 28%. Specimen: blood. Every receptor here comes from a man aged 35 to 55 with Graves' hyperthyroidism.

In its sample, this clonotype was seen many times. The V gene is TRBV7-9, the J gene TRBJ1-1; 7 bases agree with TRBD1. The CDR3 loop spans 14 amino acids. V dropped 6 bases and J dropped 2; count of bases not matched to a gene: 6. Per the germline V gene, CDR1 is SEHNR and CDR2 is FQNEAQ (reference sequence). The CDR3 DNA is TGTGCCAGCAGTAAAGGGGGCTTAAACACTGAAGCTTTCTTT. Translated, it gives CASSKGGLNTEAFF.

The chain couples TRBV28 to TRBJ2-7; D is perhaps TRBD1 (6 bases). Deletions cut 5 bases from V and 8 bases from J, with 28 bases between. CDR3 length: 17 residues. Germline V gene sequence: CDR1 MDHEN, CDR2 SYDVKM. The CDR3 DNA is TGTGCCAGCAGTCCGCCCTCGACAGGAGTCAAACTACGAAAGCAGTACTTC. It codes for CASSPPSTGVKLRKQYF.